This note documents a single TCR beta chain sequence. The data stem from a study of cytomegalovirus exposure and HLA in healthy donors. Study-level information: About 85 million unique TCR sequences came from HLA-typed donors in an early release.

13 Jbeta primers and 60 Vbeta primers were used for the PCR. Sequencing used immunoSEQ multiplex PCR; TCRdb keeps in-frame clones, though not all of them. The data contain around 130,000 clones, over 60% of them seen just once; the ten biggest clones take up approximately 0.94%. Germline loops: CDR1 SQVTM, CDR2 ANQGSEA. The CDR3 sequence is 16 residues long. After removal of 3 bases from V and 5 bases from J, the junction contained 14 bases not matched to a gene. The rearrangement uses TRBV29-1 and TRBJ2-5; 8 bases are a match to TRBD1. The sequenced sample consisted of PBMCs. This sequence was found in a woman aged 60-70 years in good health and CMV-seronegative. The CDR3 nucleotides are TGCAGCGTTGACCAGGGGGGCAGGGGGCGCCGGGAGACCCAGTACTTC. Residues: CSVDQGGRGRRETQYF.